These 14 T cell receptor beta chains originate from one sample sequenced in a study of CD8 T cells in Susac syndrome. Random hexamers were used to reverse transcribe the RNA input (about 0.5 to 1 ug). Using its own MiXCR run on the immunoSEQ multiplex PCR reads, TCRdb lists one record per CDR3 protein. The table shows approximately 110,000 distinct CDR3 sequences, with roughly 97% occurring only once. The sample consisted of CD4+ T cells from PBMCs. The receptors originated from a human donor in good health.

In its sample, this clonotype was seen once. CDR3 bases: TGTGCCAGCAGGACCGTTGGGGGGGGTACGCAGTATTTT. Protein sequence: CASRTVGGGTQYF. This chain connects TRBV27 to TRBJ2-3, with 7 bases fitting TRBD2. The CDR3 runs to 13 residues. V was pared by 6 bases and J by 8 bases, with 8 bases of the junction left unmatched. CDR1 and CDR2 from the germline V gene are MNHEY and SMNVEV (reference sequence).

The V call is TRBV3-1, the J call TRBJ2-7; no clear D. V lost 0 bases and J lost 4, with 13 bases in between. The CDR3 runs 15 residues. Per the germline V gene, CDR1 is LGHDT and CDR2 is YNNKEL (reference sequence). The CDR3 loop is CASSQDSVGSYEQYF. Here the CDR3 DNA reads TGTGCCAGCAGCCAAGATTCGGTAGGGTCATACGAGCAGTACTTC.

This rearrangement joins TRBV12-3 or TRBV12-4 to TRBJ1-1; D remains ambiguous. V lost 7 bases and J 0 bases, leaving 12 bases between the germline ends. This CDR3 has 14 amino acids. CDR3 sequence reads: CASTDAGMNTEAFF. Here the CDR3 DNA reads TGTGCCAGCACCGATGCTGGGATGAACACTGAAGCTTTCTTT.

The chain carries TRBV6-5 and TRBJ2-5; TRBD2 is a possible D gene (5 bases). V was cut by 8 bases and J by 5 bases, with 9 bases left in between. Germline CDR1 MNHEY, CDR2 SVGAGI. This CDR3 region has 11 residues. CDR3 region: CASGREETQYF. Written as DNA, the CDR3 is TGTGCCAGCGGTAGGGAGGAGACCCAGTACTTC.

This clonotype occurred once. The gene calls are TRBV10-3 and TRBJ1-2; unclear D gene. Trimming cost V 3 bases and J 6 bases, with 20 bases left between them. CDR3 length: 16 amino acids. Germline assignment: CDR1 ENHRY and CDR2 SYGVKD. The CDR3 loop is CAISDGGLQRENGYTF. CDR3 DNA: TGTGCCATCAGTGACGGCGGGCTCCAGAGGGAAAATGGCTACACCTTC.

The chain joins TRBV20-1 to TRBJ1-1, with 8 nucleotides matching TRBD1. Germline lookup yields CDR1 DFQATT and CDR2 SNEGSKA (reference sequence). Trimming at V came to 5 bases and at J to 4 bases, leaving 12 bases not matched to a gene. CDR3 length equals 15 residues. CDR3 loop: CSAPLTGVGSTEAFF. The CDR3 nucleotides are TGCAGTGCTCCCCTGACAGGGGTCGGAAGCACTGAAGCTTTCTTT.

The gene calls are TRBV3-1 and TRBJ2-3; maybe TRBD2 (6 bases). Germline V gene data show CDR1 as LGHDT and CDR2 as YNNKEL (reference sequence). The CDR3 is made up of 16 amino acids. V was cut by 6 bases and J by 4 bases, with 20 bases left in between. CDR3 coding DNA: TGTGCCAGCAGTTTCCGTCTGGGGGGAGCGGCAGATACGCAGTATTTT. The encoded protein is CASSFRLGGAADTQYF.

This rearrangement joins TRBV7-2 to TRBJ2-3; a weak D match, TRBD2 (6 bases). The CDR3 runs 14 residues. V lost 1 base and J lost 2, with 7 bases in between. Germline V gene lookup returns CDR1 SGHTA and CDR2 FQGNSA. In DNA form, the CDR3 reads TGTGCCAGCAGCTTAGGGACTAACACAGATACGCAGTATTTT. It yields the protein CASSLGTNTDTQYF.

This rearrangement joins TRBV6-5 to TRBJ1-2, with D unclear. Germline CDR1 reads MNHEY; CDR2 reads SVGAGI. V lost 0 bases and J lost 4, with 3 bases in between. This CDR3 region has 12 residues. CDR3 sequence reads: CASSYSGYGYTF. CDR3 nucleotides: TGTGCCAGCAGTTACTCAGGCTATGGCTACACCTTC.

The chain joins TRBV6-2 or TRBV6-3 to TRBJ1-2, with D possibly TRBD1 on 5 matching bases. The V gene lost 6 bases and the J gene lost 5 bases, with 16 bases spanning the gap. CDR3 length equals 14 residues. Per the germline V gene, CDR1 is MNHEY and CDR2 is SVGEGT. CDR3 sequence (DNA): TGTGCCAGCAGGGGAGCCAAGGGGATATATGGCTACACCTTC. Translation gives CASRGAKGIYGYTF.

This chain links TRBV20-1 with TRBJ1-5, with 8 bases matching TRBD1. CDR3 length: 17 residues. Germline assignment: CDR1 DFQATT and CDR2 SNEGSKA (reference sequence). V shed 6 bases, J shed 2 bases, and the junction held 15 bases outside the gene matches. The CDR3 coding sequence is TGCAGTGCAACCGCTCGGCAGGGGGCGAATGGCAATCAGCCCCAGCATTTT. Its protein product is CSATARQGANGNQPQHF.

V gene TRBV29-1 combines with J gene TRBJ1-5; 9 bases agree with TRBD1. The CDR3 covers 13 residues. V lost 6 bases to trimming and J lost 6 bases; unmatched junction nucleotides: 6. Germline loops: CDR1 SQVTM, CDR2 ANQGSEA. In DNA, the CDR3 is TGCAGCGTATCACAGGGGGCCGGTCAGCCCCAGCATTTT. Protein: CSVSQGAGQPQHF.

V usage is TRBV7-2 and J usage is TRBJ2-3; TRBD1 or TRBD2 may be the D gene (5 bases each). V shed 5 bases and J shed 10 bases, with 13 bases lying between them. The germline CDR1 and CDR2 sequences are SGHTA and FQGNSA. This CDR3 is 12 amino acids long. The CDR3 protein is CASSPRRGAQYF. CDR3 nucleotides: TGTGCCAGCAGCCCCCGCCGAGGGGCGCAGTATTTT.

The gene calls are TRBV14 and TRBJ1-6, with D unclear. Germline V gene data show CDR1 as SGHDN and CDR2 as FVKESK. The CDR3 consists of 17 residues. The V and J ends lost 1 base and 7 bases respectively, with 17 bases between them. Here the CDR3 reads CASSQAFPVSGNSPLHF. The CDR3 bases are TGTGCCAGCAGCCAAGCCTTCCCCGTGTCGGGCAATTCACCCCTCCACTTT.